This T cell receptor (beta chain) was sequenced for a study of shared clonotypes between healthy human individuals. The table came from immunoSEQ multiplex PCR; TCRdb's copy has only in-frame clones and leaves some out. The sample includes about 700,000 clones, roughly 94% of them seen just once. Terminally differentiated effector memory CD45RA+ cells were left out of the naive CD8 fraction, which was CD45RO-negative and positively selected for CCR7. The origin of this receptor is a man younger than 40 in good health. The sample was naive CD8+ T cells sorted from blood.

CDR3: CASSVDPALNYGYTF. The CDR3 nucleotides read TGTGCCAGCAGCGTAGATCCAGCCCTTAACTATGGCTACACCTTC. The chain joins TRBV7-2 to TRBJ1-2; no clear D. V lost 5 bases and J 1 base, leaving 14 bases between the germline ends. The CDR3 runs to 15 residues. Looked up from germline, CDR1 is SGHTA and CDR2 is FQGNSA.